The rows below give T cell receptor beta chains drawn from one sample of a study of cytomegalovirus exposure and HLA in healthy donors. The protocol was immunoSEQ multiplex PCR, while the TCRdb copy is restricted to in-frame clones and leaves out a portion. The profile shows approximately 220,000 clones, around 75% of them singletons. The sequenced sample consisted of PBMCs. All receptors come from a woman in her thirties in good health and CMV-seronegative. Both conserved end residues are part of each CDR3. Each record gives: J gene, V gene, CDR3 length, D gene, clone size, CDR3 DNA, CDR3 protein. A D gene is named only where the DNA matches it firmly. A clone size is listed for some rows: how often the clone was seen (once, few, many), or a class if it is expanded.

J: TRBJ2-2
V: TRBV19
length: 17
D: -
size: few
DNA: TGTGCCAGTAAGCCCAGGGGGGCCAAAAGTTTCACCGGGGAGCTGTTTTTT
CDR3: CASKPRGAKSFTGELFF

J: TRBJ1-1
V: TRBV27
length: 15
D: -
size: -
DNA: TGTGCCAGCAGTTCCTCCGACAGGACGAACACTGAAGCTTTCTTT
CDR3: CASSSSDRTNTEAFF

J: TRBJ2-3
V: TRBV7-3
length: 15
D: -
size: -
DNA: TGTGCCAGCAGCTTAACTAGCGCGAGCACAGATACGCAGTATTTT
CDR3: CASSLTSASTDTQYF

J: TRBJ1-1
V: TRBV5-4
length: 13
D: -
size: -
DNA: TGTGCCAGCAGAGCGGGACAGAACACTGAAGCTTTCTTT
CDR3: CASRAGQNTEAFF

J: TRBJ1-4
V: TRBV30
length: 12
D: -
size: -
DNA: TGTGCCTCAACCAACTTTCCAGAAAAACTGTTTTTT
CDR3: CASTNFPEKLFF

J: TRBJ1-1
V: TRBV5-1
length: 15
D: TRBD1
size: -
DNA: TGCGCCAGCAGCTTCAACCCACAGGGGGGGACTGAAGCTTTCTTT
CDR3: CASSFNPQGGTEAFF

J: TRBJ2-1
V: TRBV9
length: 16
D: TRBD1
size: -
DNA: TGTGCCAGCAGCGTAGGTGGACAGGGGCGTTACGGTGAGCAGTTCTTC
CDR3: CASSVGGQGRYGEQFF

J: TRBJ2-1
V: TRBV14
length: 14
D: -
size: -
DNA: TGTGCCCGCAGCCAAGTCCCTAGTACACATGAGCCGTTCTTC
CDR3: CARSQVPSTHEPFF

J: TRBJ1-5
V: TRBV4-1
length: 16
D: -
size: -
DNA: TGCGCCAGCAGCCAAGATATGCGGGGGGGCAATCAGCCCCAGCATTTT
CDR3: CASSQDMRGGNQPQHF

J: TRBJ2-1
V: TRBV10-1
length: 21
D: TRBD2
size: -
DNA: TGCGCCAGCAGTGATCCAATCGGGGCGGGGGGGCCTATTAGCTCCTACAATGAGCAGTTCTTC
CDR3: CASSDPIGAGGPISSYNEQFF

J: TRBJ2-3
V: TRBV19
length: 17
D: -
size: -
DNA: TGTGCCAGTAGTATGGGGCTAGCGTTGACTAGCACAGATACGCAGTATTTT
CDR3: CASSMGLALTSTDTQYF

J: TRBJ1-1
V: TRBV19
length: 13
D: TRBD1
size: -
DNA: TGTGCCAGTAGCCAGACAGGGTACACTGAAGCTTTCTTT
CDR3: CASSQTGYTEAFF

J: TRBJ2-5
V: TRBV5-1
length: 14
D: TRBD2
size: -
DNA: TGCGCTACTCAGCCTGGGGGGAGGGAAGAGACCCAGTACTTC
CDR3: CATQPGGREETQYF

J: TRBJ2-7
V: TRBV6-6
length: 15
D: TRBD2
size: -
DNA: TGTGCCAGCAGTTACGGACTAGCGGGAGCCTACGAGCAGTACTTC
CDR3: CASSYGLAGAYEQYF

J: TRBJ1-2
V: TRBV6-5
length: 12
D: TRBD1
size: -
DNA: TGTGCCAGCAGTGGGGGGACAGGAAACTACACCTTC
CDR3: CASSGGTGNYTF

J: TRBJ1-2
V: TRBV11-2
length: 12
D: -
size: few
DNA: TGTGCCAGCACCTCAGGGACATCAACCTACACCTTC
CDR3: CASTSGTSTYTF

J: TRBJ1-5
V: TRBV27
length: 16
D: TRBD1
size: -
DNA: TGTGCCAGCAGTTCATGGGACAGGGTGGGTACTCAGCCCCAGCATTTT
CDR3: CASSSWDRVGTQPQHF

J: TRBJ1-1
V: TRBV6-1
length: 13
D: -
size: -
DNA: TGTGCCAGCTCAATCAGGGCGAACACTGAAGCTTTCTTT
CDR3: CASSIRANTEAFF

J: TRBJ1-1
V: TRBV14
length: 14
D: -
size: -
DNA: TGTGCCAGCCGGCGGGGGTTTTTGGCCACTGAAGCTTTCTTT
CDR3: CASRRGFLATEAFF

J: TRBJ2-5
V: TRBV27
length: 20
D: -
size: -
DNA: TGTGCCAGCAGCCAAGGGACAGGGCGACACCCTAGCGGGATCCAAGAGACCCAGTACTTC
CDR3: CASSQGTGRHPSGIQETQYF

J: TRBJ1-5
V: TRBV2
length: 13
D: -
size: -
DNA: TGTGCCAGGTCGACGGGGACTGATCAGCCCCAGCATTTT
CDR3: CARSTGTDQPQHF

J: TRBJ2-1
V: TRBV30
length: 14
D: -
size: -
DNA: TGTGCCTGGAGTGTATCAGCGCCTTTAGATAAGCAGTTCTTC
CDR3: CAWSVSAPLDKQFF

J: TRBJ2-1
V: TRBV30
length: 15
D: TRBD2
size: -
DNA: TGTGCCTGGAGTCTCCCGACTAGCGGATACAATGAGCAGTTCTTC
CDR3: CAWSLPTSGYNEQFF

J: TRBJ2-5
V: TRBV5-1
length: 18
D: -
size: few
DNA: TGCGCCAGCAGCTTGGTACCACAAGATGTGAACCTCCAAGAGACCCAGTACTTC
CDR3: CASSLVPQDVNLQETQYF

J: TRBJ2-7
V: TRBV29-1
length: 12
D: -
size: -
DNA: TGCAGCGTGGAGGACTGGCAAAACGTGCAGTACTTC
CDR3: CSVEDWQNVQYF

J: TRBJ1-1
V: TRBV13
length: 12
D: -
size: -
DNA: TGTGCCAGCAGCCCGGGGTCTACTGAAGCTTTCTTT
CDR3: CASSPGSTEAFF

J: TRBJ1-2
V: TRBV11-2
length: 13
D: -
size: -
DNA: TGTGCCAGCAGCCCATCGACACAGCTTCGCTACACCTTC
CDR3: CASSPSTQLRYTF

J: TRBJ2-7
V: TRBV6-1
length: 15
D: TRBD1
size: -
DNA: TGTGCCAGCAGTCCGCTTACAGGACAGGGATACGAGCAGTACTTC
CDR3: CASSPLTGQGYEQYF